One sample yielded the 5 T cell receptor beta chains listed below, sequenced in a study of blood T cell repertoires in COVID-19. This table comes from immunoSEQ multiplex PCR, and its TCRdb copy is limited to in-frame clones, with some not included. Of about 140,000 clones in the sample, roughly 84% were seen once. The sample was peripheral blood. These receptors originate from a young man with COVID-19, enrolled during active disease.

The gene calls are TRBV4-1 and TRBJ1-6; TRBD1 might be the D (6 bases). CDR1 is MGHRA, CDR2 YSYEKL, per germline. V lost 4 bases and J 6 bases, leaving 10 bases between the germline ends. This CDR3 region has 14 residues. The CDR3 DNA is TGCGCCAGCAGCCCTGGACAGTTTAATTCACCCCTCCACTTT. Its translation is CASSPGQFNSPLHF.

A word on this clone: Other DNA sequences in this specimen translate into the identical CDR3. The chain recombines TRBV18 with TRBJ2-6; D ambiguous. With 6 bases removed from V and 0 bases from J, the gap between germline ends came to 3 bases. The germline V gene encodes CDR1 KGHSH and CDR2 LQKENI. CDR3 size: 13 residues. The CDR3 DNA reads TGTGCCAGCTCTCTCTCTGGGGCCAACGTCCTGACTTTC. It codes for CASSLSGANVLTF.

This chain uses TRBV11-3 with TRBJ2-2; 15 positions match TRBD2. The CDR3 has 18 amino acids. J lost 4 bases, V lost 4 bases, and 7 bases had no gene match. CDR1 is SGHNT, CDR2 YENEEA, per germline. As DNA, the CDR3 is TGTGCCAGCAGCTCTGGACTAGCGGGAGGGCGAGGCACCGGGGAGCTGTTTTTT. As protein: CASSSGLAGGRGTGELFF.

The chain recombines TRBV5-1 with TRBJ2-7; TRBD1 matches at 10 bases. The CDR3 has 15 amino acids. Germline CDR1 SGHRS, CDR2 YFSETQ. The V gene end was trimmed by 2 bases and the J gene end by 3 bases; junction bases not matched to a gene: 5. CDR3 sequence: CASSFSDRGIYEQYF. For the CDR3, the DNA is TGCGCCAGCAGCTTTTCGGACAGGGGGATCTACGAGCAGTACTTC.

The chain is built from TRBV27 and TRBJ1-6; D gene unclear. The V end was cut by 6 bases, the J end by 8 bases, with 14 bases between. The germline V gene has CDR1 MNHEY and CDR2 SMNVEV (reference sequence). The CDR3 totals 14 residues. This chain's CDR3 is CASSQLGRDSPLHF. The CDR3 DNA reads TGTGCCAGCAGCCAATTAGGTCGGGATTCACCCCTCCACTTT.